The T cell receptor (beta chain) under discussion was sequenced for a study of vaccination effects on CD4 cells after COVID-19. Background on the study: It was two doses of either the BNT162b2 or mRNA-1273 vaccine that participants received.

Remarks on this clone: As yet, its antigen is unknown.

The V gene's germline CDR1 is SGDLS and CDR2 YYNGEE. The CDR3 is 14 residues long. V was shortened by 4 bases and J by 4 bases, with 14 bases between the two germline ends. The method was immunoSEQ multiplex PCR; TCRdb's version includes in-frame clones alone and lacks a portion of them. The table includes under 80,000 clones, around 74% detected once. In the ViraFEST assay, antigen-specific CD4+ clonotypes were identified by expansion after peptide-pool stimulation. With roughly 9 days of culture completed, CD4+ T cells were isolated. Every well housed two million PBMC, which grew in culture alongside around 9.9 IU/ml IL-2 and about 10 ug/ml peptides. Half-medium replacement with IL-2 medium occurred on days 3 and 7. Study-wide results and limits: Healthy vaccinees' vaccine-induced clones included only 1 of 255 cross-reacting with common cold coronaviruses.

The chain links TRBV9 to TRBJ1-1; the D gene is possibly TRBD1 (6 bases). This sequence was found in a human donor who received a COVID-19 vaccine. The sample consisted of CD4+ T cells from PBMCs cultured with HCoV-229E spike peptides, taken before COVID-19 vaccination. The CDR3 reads CASSPPGAGTEAFF. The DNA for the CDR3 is TGTGCCAGCAGCCCCCCAGGGGCCGGCACTGAAGCTTTCTTT.